The clone carrying this TCR beta chain was picked up many times. Between the trimmed V and J ends, which lost 2 bases and 6 bases, there was a span of 14 bases. Looked up from germline, CDR1 is LGHNA and CDR2 is YSLEER. The CDR3 runs to 15 residues. Together with a sample-barcoded 5' primer, a J-beta primer mix was included in a second PCR lasting about 7 to 11 cycles. In TCRdb, the 5' RACE reads were re-called with MiXCR into one record per CDR3 protein. The table has 600,000 to 1,000,000 distinct CDR3 sequences, 58% seen once. The data were taken from a study of blood T cells in healthy people across ages. Study as a whole: Through template switching, about one barcoded beta molecule was captured per two T cells, as measured in model experiments.

In terms of origin and age, donors were healthy Caucasian individuals from Russia aged roughly 6 to 100. Per-sample yields of isolated PBMCs were at least 6 million. The sequence was collected from a young man in good health. The V gene is TRBV4-3, the J gene TRBJ2-1; tentatively, D is TRBD2 (7 bases). The sequenced sample consisted of blood. The CDR3 sequence: CASSQSRGGINEQFF. In DNA form, the CDR3 reads TGCGCCAGCAGCCAATCGAGGGGGGGGATCAATGAGCAGTTCTTC.